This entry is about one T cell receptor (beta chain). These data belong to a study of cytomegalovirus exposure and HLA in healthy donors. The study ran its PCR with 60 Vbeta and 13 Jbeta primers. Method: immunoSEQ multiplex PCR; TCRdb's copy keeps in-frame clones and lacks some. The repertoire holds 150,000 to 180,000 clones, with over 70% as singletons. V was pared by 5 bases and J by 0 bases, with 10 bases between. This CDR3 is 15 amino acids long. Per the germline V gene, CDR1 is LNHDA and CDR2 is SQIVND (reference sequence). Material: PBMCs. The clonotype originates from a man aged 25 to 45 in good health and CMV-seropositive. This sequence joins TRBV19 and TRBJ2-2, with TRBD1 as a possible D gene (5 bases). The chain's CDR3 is CASSGARSNTGELFF. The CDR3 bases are TGTGCCAGTAGTGGGGCTAGGTCGAACACCGGGGAGCTGTTTTTT.